The 21 T cell receptor beta chains below were found in one sample sequenced in a study of early T cells in non-severe SARS-CoV-2 infection. TCRdb called the 5' RACE reads again in MiXCR, with one record for every CDR3 protein. The data show about 68,000 distinct CDR3 sequences, with 12% seen just once and around 1.7% held by the top ten. Sequencing was carried out using whole blood. Receptors were obtained from an adult who was a healthcare worker with PCR-confirmed SARS-CoV-2 infection or an uninfected control (not recorded which).

The sample holds a few counts of this clonotype. This chain uses TRBV18 with TRBJ1-6; TRBD1 matches 9 bases. Germline V gene lookup returns CDR1 KGHSH and CDR2 LQKENI. V lost 5 bases and J lost 11; bases outside the gene matches: 13. This CDR3 has 16 residues. The CDR3 loop is CASSISMGQGVAPLHF. In DNA, the CDR3 is TGTGCCAGCTCAATCTCGATGGGACAGGGCGTTGCACCCCTCCACTTT. Supplemented by reference TRBV18 and TRBJ1-6, the full variable domain reads NAGVMQNPRHLVRRRGQEARLRCSPMKGHSHVYWYRQLPEEGLKFMVYLQKENIIDESGMPKERFSAEFPKEGPSILRIQQVVRGDSAAYFCASSISMGQGVAPLHFGNGTRLTVT.

This clonotype has only a few counts. The V and J genes are TRBV20-1 and TRBJ1-1; D is possibly TRBD1 (5 bases). Trimming removed 6 bases at V and 8 bases at J, with 10 bases between. This CDR3 has 10 residues. In germline, CDR1 is DFQATT, CDR2 SNEGSKA (reference sequence). CDR3 sequence: CSAGTTEAFF. The CDR3, as DNA: TGCAGTGCCGGGACGACCGAAGCTTTCTTT.

This clonotype was counted between two and nine times. The rearrangement uses TRBV5-1 and TRBJ2-7; D perhaps matches TRBD2 (6 bases). Germline-derived CDR1 and CDR2 are SGHRS and YFSETQ. Trimming took 7 bases from V and 2 from J, leaving 7 bases between them. The CDR3 extends over 11 amino acids. Written as DNA, the CDR3 is TGCGCCAGCGGGACTCCCTACGAGCAGTACTTC. It is translated as CASGTPYEQYF.

The table lists this clonotype with a few counts. The chain uses TRBV10-3 and TRBJ2-6; the match to TRBD2 covers 13 bases. The CDR3 is 19 amino acids. J lost 0 bases, V lost 2 bases, and 4 bases had no gene match. CDR1 and CDR2 from the germline V gene are ENHRY and SYGVKD. CDR3 nucleotide sequence: TGTGCCATCAGTGAGGCGGGACTAGCGGGGCTCTCTGGGGCCAACGTCCTGACTTTC. Amino acids: CAISEAGLAGLSGANVLTF.

The CDR3 DNA follows: TGCAGCGTTGCAGGGGGACAGGGTCCCTACTTC. Translating it yields CSVAGGQGPYF. The chain uses TRBV29-1 and TRBJ2-5; TRBD1 matches 9 bases. Germline CDR1 and CDR2: SQVTM and ANQGSEA. The CDR3 consists of 11 residues. V lost 4 bases, J lost 14 bases, and 8 bases stayed unmatched.

There are a few counts of this clonotype. The rearrangement joins TRBV4-3 to TRBJ2-1; D gene unclear. From germline, CDR1 is LGHNA and CDR2 YSLEER. The CDR3 is made up of 13 amino acids. Trimming cost V 0 bases and J 7 bases, with 7 bases left between them. CDR3 coding DNA: TGCGCCAGCAGCCAAGATCCTGGAAATGAGCAGTTCTTC. As protein: CASSQDPGNEQFF.

This clonotype has just a few counts. The chain joins TRBV10-3 to TRBJ1-1; D uncertain. Trimming took 7 bases from V and 1 from J, leaving 10 bases between them. The germline V gene encodes CDR1 ENHRY and CDR2 SYGVKD. CDR3 size: 13 residues. CDR3 sequence: CAITTARNTEAFF. As DNA, the CDR3 is TGTGCCATCACAACGGCCAGGAACACTGAAGCTTTCTTT.

This chain uses TRBV7-3 with TRBJ2-5, with D hard to call. Germline-derived CDR1 and CDR2 are SGHTA and FQGTGA. V lost 1 base to trimming and J lost 2 bases, with 5 bases between them. The CDR3 length is 13 residues. The CDR3 sequence is CASSLMGQETQYF. CDR3 DNA: TGTGCCAGCAGCTTAATGGGACAAGAGACCCAGTACTTC.

CDR3 sequence (DNA): TGTGCCAGCAGCCAAGATAATTCAGGGGAGTCACCCCTCCACTTT. Its protein product is CASSQDNSGESPLHF. The chain uses TRBV4-2 and TRBJ1-6; possibly TRBD1 for D (6 bases). The germline V gene encodes CDR1 LGHNA and CDR2 YNFKEQ. With 0 bases removed from V and 10 bases from J, the gap between germline ends came to 13 bases. This CDR3 has 15 residues.

This clonotype appeared many times. This chain links TRBV19 with TRBJ1-2; 7 bases map to TRBD1. This CDR3 has 11 amino acids. Trimming cost V 9 bases and J 10 bases; bases outside gene matches: 8. Germline lookup yields CDR1 LNHDA and CDR2 SQIVND (reference sequence). The CDR3 loop is CASRQGDYYTF. CDR3 bases: TGTGCCAGCAGACAGGGAGACTACTACACCTTC. Variable domain in full (rest from reference TRBV19 and TRBJ1-2): DGGITQSPKYLFRKEGQNVTLSCEQNLNHDAMYWYRQDPGQGLRLIYYSQIVNDFQKGDIAEGYSVSREKKESFPLTVTSAQKNPTAFYLCASRQGDYYTFGSGTRLTVV.

This clonotype was recorded at least ten times. The chain combines TRBV18 with TRBJ2-3; D call uncertain. The V end lost 3 bases, the J end lost 8 bases, and 24 bases lay between the germline ends. CDR1 is KGHSH and CDR2 is LQKENI in the germline V gene. CDR3 length: 17 residues. The CDR3 sequence: CASSPRTAYINIGTQYF. The CDR3 DNA is TGTGCCAGCTCACCGCGGACGGCATACATAAATATCGGTACGCAGTATTTT.

The chain uses TRBV25-1 and TRBJ1-2; D might be TRBD1 (5 bases). Trimming removed 6 bases from V and 8 bases from J, with 16 bases in between. The germline CDR1 and CDR2 sequences are MGHDK and SYGVNS. This CDR3 contains 13 residues. CDR3 sequence (DNA): TGTGCCAGCAGCTGGGGGGACGCCGTCGGCTACACCTTC. This translates into CASSWGDAVGYTF.

V usage is TRBV7-2 and J usage is TRBJ2-1; 9 bases line up with TRBD2. With V trimmed by 6 bases and J by 7 bases, 7 bases remained unmatched. CDR1 is SGHTA and CDR2 is FQGNSA in the germline V gene. This CDR3 contains 14 residues. Here the CDR3 DNA reads TGTGCCAGCAGGCCTTTAAGCGGGGGGAATGAGCAGTTCTTC. Residues: CASRPLSGGNEQFF.

V gene TRBV29-1 combines with J gene TRBJ1-1, with 7 bases lining up with TRBD1. The CDR3 totals 13 residues. Trimming at V came to 7 bases and at J to 0 bases, leaving 5 bases not matched to a gene. The germline V gene has CDR1 SQVTM and CDR2 ANQGSEA. Written as DNA, the CDR3 is TGCAGCGCCGCGGACAGGATGAACACTGAAGCTTTCTTT. It codes for CSAADRMNTEAFF.

The chain is built from TRBV5-4 and TRBJ1-1, with TRBD1 matching over 9 bases. Germline trimming cut 4 bases from V and 3 bases from J; bases unmatched to any gene: 4. Germline lookup yields CDR1 SGHNT and CDR2 YYREEE (reference sequence). This CDR3 is built from 14 residues. CDR3 coding DNA: TGTGCCAGCAGCGCAGGACAGGGGTACACTGAAGCTTTCTTT. It yields the protein CASSAGQGYTEAFF.

V usage is TRBV20-1 and J usage is TRBJ2-3; D tentatively fits TRBD1 or TRBD2 (5 bases each). The CDR3 runs 15 residues. Trimming took off 1 base at V and 2 bases at J, with 13 bases between the two ends. Germline CDR1 and CDR2: DFQATT and SNEGSKA (reference sequence). In nucleotides, the CDR3 is TGCAGTGCTAGAGCCCCGGGGCCGTTCACAGATACGCAGTATTTT. The encoded protein is CSARAPGPFTDTQYF.

This clonotype showed up just a few times. V usage is TRBV30 and J usage is TRBJ1-1; D is unresolved. CDR3 size: 12 residues. The V end was cut by 2 bases, the J end by 1 base, with 5 bases between. Germline V gene lookup returns CDR1 GTSNPN and CDR2 SVGIG (reference sequence). The CDR3, as DNA: TGTGCCTGGAGTCCAAGGAACACTGAAGCTTTCTTT. Translation: CAWSPRNTEAFF. The full variable domain, in which reference TRBV30 and TRBJ1-1 provide the parts outside the CDR3, is SQTIHQWPATLVQPVGSPLSLECTVEGTSNPNLYWYRQAAGRGLQLLFYSVGIGQISSEVPQNLSASRPQDRQFILSSKKLLLSDSGFYLCAWSPRNTEAFFGQGTRLTVV.

Many counts were recorded for this clonotype. The chain joins TRBV12-2 to TRBJ1-6; the DNA was not compared with TRBD1, the D call given in the table. TRBV12-2 is a pseudogene. This CDR3 comprises 17 residues. The CDR3 sequence is CASRLVLAGYLDSPLHF. In DNA form, the CDR3 reads TGTGCAAGTCGCTTAGTACTTGCAGGGTATTTGGATTCACCCCTCCACTTT.

This chain uses TRBV7-2 with TRBJ1-4, with 9 nucleotides matching TRBD1. Germline CDR1 is SGHTA and CDR2 is FQGNSA. The junction had 9 bases not matched to a gene; V was cut back by 3 bases and J by 1 base. The CDR3 spans 18 residues. The CDR3: CASSFFGQGTITNEKLFF. The CDR3 nucleotides read TGTGCCAGCAGCTTTTTTGGACAGGGGACCATAACTAATGAAAAACTGTTTTTT.

The gene calls are TRBV10-3 and TRBJ1-2; 7 bases fit TRBD1. This CDR3 comprises 14 residues. Germline values: CDR1 ENHRY, CDR2 SYGVKD. V shed 3 bases and J 7 bases; nucleotides not matched to a gene: 8. The CDR3 DNA follows: TGTGCCATCAGTGATGACAGGGAGTTCAGTGGCTACACCTTC. Its protein product is CAISDDREFSGYTF.

In this sample, this clonotype turned up a few times. This sequence joins TRBV12-3 or TRBV12-4 and TRBJ2-1, with D possibly being TRBD2 (6 bases). V dropped 5 bases and J dropped 7 bases, with 15 bases sitting between them. The length of the CDR3 is 14 residues. The CDR3 DNA is TGTGCCAGCAGTGGGGACCCCGCGGGGAATGAGCAGTTCTTC. This sequence encodes CASSGDPAGNEQFF.